This T cell receptor (beta chain) emerged from a study of blood T cell repertoires in COVID-19. Study information: From T cells, B-cell-depleted T cells, or PBMCs came the material, which was cDNA or gDNA.

Original methodology: For nucleated cells, counts were estimated from reference gene primer amplification. Clones were read by immunoSEQ multiplex PCR, and TCRdb kept only the in-frame ones, dropping some. Clone size and the V and J calls come from that table; the DNA yielded D and trimming. The sample shows 85,000 to 130,000 clones, roughly nine tenths of them seen only once. The V gene lost 7 bases and the J gene lost 0 bases, with 15 bases spanning the gap. CDR1 and CDR2 from the germline V gene are LNHDA and SQIVND (reference sequence). This CDR3 spans 16 amino acids. This clone has only one observation.

The V call is TRBV19, the J call TRBJ1-4, with unresolved D. Sequenced input: peripheral blood. The source of this sequence is a man in his sixties with acute or convalescent COVID-19. The CDR3 DNA sequence: TGTGCCAGTAAAGGGTCCAGGCGGGCAACTAATGAAAAACTGTTTTTT. Its translation: CASKGSRRATNEKLFF. Complete variable domain (other parts from reference TRBV19 and TRBJ1-4): DGGITQSPKYLFRKEGQNVTLSCEQNLNHDAMYWYRQDPGQGLRLIYYSQIVNDFQKGDIAEGYSVSREKKESFPLTVTSAQKNPTAFYLCASKGSRRATNEKLFFGSGTQLSVL.